This passage covers 23 T cell receptor beta chains from one sample sequenced in a study of control samples from healthy donors and cancer patients. Libraries were prepared by immunoSEQ multiplex PCR; TCRdb keeps only in-frame clonotypes and omits some of them. The sample holds roughly 200,000 clones, roughly nine tenths seen once. The sample taken for sequencing was blood. The origin of the receptors is a man aged 25-40 years in good health.

This chain joins TRBV10-3 and TRBJ2-6; D assignment may be TRBD1 or TRBD2 (6 bases each). CDR3 length equals 18 residues. The ends were cut back, 3 bases at V and 2 bases at J, with 17 bases in the middle. Germline V gives CDR1 ENHRY, CDR2 SYGVKD. DNA of the CDR3: TGTGCCATCAGTGACCTATTAGGAGGGGGTACTGGGGCCAACGTCCTGACTTTC. Encoded protein: CAISDLLGGGTGANVLTF.

The CDR3 here is CASSADLSGSPIGDNEQFF. The CDR3 bases are TGTGCCAGCAGCGCGGACCTTAGCGGGTCCCCCATTGGGGACAATGAGCAGTTCTTC. The chain joins TRBV9 to TRBJ2-1; 7 bases are shared with TRBD2. V dropped 3 bases and J dropped 5; count of bases not matched to a gene: 20. Germline values: CDR1 SGDLS, CDR2 YYNGEE. The CDR3 runs to 19 residues.

The V call is TRBV2, the J call TRBJ1-1; 7 bases agree with TRBD1. V shed 4 bases and J 4 bases; nucleotides not matched to a gene: 3. This CDR3 region has 13 residues. Germline V CDR1 and CDR2: SNHLY, FYNNEI. The CDR3 loop is CASSGPGGTEAFF. The CDR3 DNA follows: TGTGCCAGCAGTGGGCCAGGGGGCACTGAAGCTTTCTTT.

This clone was recorded only once. The chain links TRBV28 to TRBJ1-2; no definite D call. Germline V gene sequence: CDR1 MDHEN, CDR2 SYDVKM. Trimming pared 6 bases from V and 0 bases from J, leaving 8 bases between. CDR3 length: 13 amino acids. Here the CDR3 DNA reads TGTGCCAGCAGCCTCGGAGCTAACTATGGCTACACCTTC. Its translation is CASSLGANYGYTF.

The rearrangement uses TRBV6-5 and TRBJ1-5; possibly TRBD1 for D (5 bases). V was clipped by 7 bases and J by 7 bases, with 14 bases between them. The CDR3 length is 13 residues. The germline V gene has CDR1 MNHEY and CDR2 SVGAGI. DNA of the CDR3: TGTGCCAGCATGGGAGGGGCTTGGCAGCCCCAGCATTTT. This sequence encodes CASMGGAWQPQHF.

The rearrangement links TRBV6-5 to TRBJ2-7, with 7 positions matching TRBD1. Germline V lookup: CDR1 MNHEY, CDR2 SVGAGI. The CDR3 loop spans 15 amino acids. Trimming removed 6 bases from V and 2 bases from J; junction bases left unmatched: 10. This CDR3 reads CASSLIGGFTYEQYF. DNA for the CDR3: TGTGCCAGCAGCCTTATAGGGGGCTTCACCTACGAGCAGTACTTC.

Only one count was recorded for this clone. This sequence joins TRBV6-6 and TRBJ2-3; no reliable D call. The germline V gene has CDR1 MNHNY and CDR2 SVGAGI (reference sequence). The CDR3 length is 13 residues. V lost 2 bases and J lost 2, with 5 bases in between. The CDR3 reads CASSYGHTDTQYF. DNA of the CDR3: TGTGCCAGCAGTTACGGCCACACAGATACGCAGTATTTT.

A few counts support this clone. The chain employs TRBV6-5 and TRBJ1-5; TRBD1 is a possible D gene (6 bases). The V end lost 0 bases, the J end lost 2 bases, and 11 bases lay between the germline ends. Germline V gene lookup returns CDR1 MNHEY and CDR2 SVGAGI. CDR3 size: 16 residues. The CDR3 region has the DNA TGTGCCAGCAGTTACTCGATTCCAGGGGGCAATCAGCCCCAGCATTTT. Translated: CASSYSIPGGNQPQHF.

The chain employs TRBV19 and TRBJ2-1; 8 bases are shared with TRBD1. Germline trimming cut 10 bases from V and 1 base from J; bases unmatched to any gene: 9. Germline V CDR1 and CDR2: LNHDA, SQIVND (reference sequence). The CDR3 loop spans 15 amino acids. CDR3 protein: CATIGQGSSYNEQFF. For the CDR3, the DNA is TGTGCCACCATTGGACAGGGCTCGTCCTACAATGAGCAGTTCTTC.

DNA of the CDR3: TGTGCCAGCAGCCCCCCGGGACTACCGAACACCGGGGAGCTGTTTTTT. This sequence encodes CASSPPGLPNTGELFF. The V call is TRBV7-6, the J call TRBJ2-2, with 7 nucleotides matching TRBD2. V was clipped by 5 bases and J by 0 bases; unmatched bases: 6. Germline V CDR1 and CDR2: SGHVS, FNYEAQ. This CDR3 is 16 amino acids long.

The gene calls are TRBV7-9 and TRBJ1-1, with D possibly TRBD1 on 5 matching bases. The CDR3 consists of 18 residues. Between the trimmed V and J ends, which lost 3 bases and 1 base, there was a span of 21 bases. CDR1 and CDR2 (germline): SEHNR, FQNEAQ (reference sequence). The CDR3 loop is CASSFPSGQGDGNTEAFF. In DNA form, the CDR3 reads TGTGCCAGCAGCTTTCCCTCGGGGCAGGGCGATGGGAACACTGAAGCTTTCTTT. Together with reference TRBV7-9 and TRBJ1-1, the CDR3 gives the full variable domain: DTGVSQNPRHKITKRGQNVTFRCDPISEHNRLYWYRQTLGQGPEFLTYFQNEAQLEKSRLLSDRFSAERPKGSFSTLEIQRTEQGDSAMYLCASSFPSGQGDGNTEAFFGQGTRLTVV.

The rearrangement uses TRBV4-2 and TRBJ1-1; 9 bases are a match to TRBD1. Germline-derived CDR1 and CDR2 are LGHNA and YNFKEQ. This CDR3 contains 15 residues. V lost 2 bases to trimming and J lost 2 bases; unmatched junction nucleotides: 3. The CDR3 here is CASSQQGQGNTEAFF. CDR3 sequence (DNA): TGTGCCAGCAGCCAACAGGGACAGGGAAACACTGAAGCTTTCTTT.

The chain employs TRBV6-5 and TRBJ1-2; TRBD1 might be the D (5 bases). Trimming pared 2 bases from V and 5 bases from J, leaving 12 bases between. There are 14 residues in the CDR3. The germline V gene has CDR1 MNHEY and CDR2 SVGAGI. The chain's CDR3 is CASSYGGEGYGYTF. For the CDR3, the DNA is TGTGCCAGCAGTTACGGGGGAGAGGGGTATGGCTACACCTTC.

The V gene is TRBV5-1, the J gene TRBJ2-5; D perhaps matches TRBD2 (7 bases). The CDR3 length is 14 residues. V shed 4 bases and J shed 5 bases, with 15 bases lying between them. The germline V gene encodes CDR1 SGHRS and CDR2 YFSETQ. The CDR3 DNA follows: TGCGCCAGCAGCCAAGGGGGGGGAAGGGAGACCCAGTACTTC. This translates into CASSQGGGRETQYF.

This clone showed up just once. The chain uses TRBV10-3 and TRBJ2-7, with D unclear. The CDR3 totals 12 residues. V lost 2 bases, J lost 2 bases, and 4 bases lay in between. Germline CDR1 reads ENHRY; CDR2 reads SYGVKD. CDR3 coding DNA: TGTGCCATCAGTGAGGGGGCCTACGAGCAGTACTTC. Its protein is CAISEGAYEQYF.

As concerns this clone: The junction does not match germline at one end; this may be a read error. The chain recombines TRBV6-1 with TRBJ1-2; unclear D gene. The CDR3 length is 12 residues. Germline loops: CDR1 MNHNS, CDR2 SASEGT. As DNA, the CDR3 is TGTGCCAGCAGGGAAGGCCACTATGGCTACACCTTC. Translating it yields CASREGHYGYTF.

The rearrangement joins TRBV5-1 to TRBJ2-7; D uncertain. Germline CDR1 reads SGHRS; CDR2 reads YFSETQ. V gave up 0 bases and J gave up 0 bases, with 10 bases separating them. The CDR3 runs to 15 residues. The DNA for the CDR3 is TGCGCCAGCAGCTTGGAACGCCCGAGCTCCTACGAGCAGTACTTC. Amino acid sequence: CASSLERPSSYEQYF.

This clone was recorded only once. The rearrangement joins TRBV10-3 to TRBJ2-1, with a possible D match to TRBD1 (5 bases). The CDR3 loop spans 13 amino acids. V dropped 7 bases and J dropped 5 bases, with 12 bases sitting between them. Looked up from germline, CDR1 is ENHRY and CDR2 is SYGVKD. The CDR3 DNA reads TGTGCCATCACGAAGGGGTACGACAATGAGCAGTTCTTC. The encoded protein is CAITKGYDNEQFF.

The rearrangement uses TRBV29-1 and TRBJ1-5; TRBD1 matches 7 bases. The CDR3 contains 15 residues. CDR1 is SQVTM, CDR2 ANQGSEA, per germline. The V segment lost 5 bases and the J segment 5 bases; nucleotides outside the gene matches: 12. Here the CDR3 reads CSVLLRGPRDQPQHF. The CDR3 coding sequence is TGCAGCGTTCTCCTAAGGGGGCCTAGGGATCAGCCCCAGCATTTT.

This chain joins TRBV4-1 and TRBJ2-7; the match to TRBD1 covers 8 bases. Per the germline V gene, CDR1 is MGHRA and CDR2 is YSYEKL. Trimming removed 4 bases from V and 0 bases from J; junction bases left unmatched: 5. CDR3 length: 15 amino acids. The CDR3 DNA is TGCGCCAGCAGCCTTGGGACAGGATTCTCCTACGAGCAGTACTTC. Encoded protein: CASSLGTGFSYEQYF.

The chain couples TRBV7-3 to TRBJ2-3; D is ambiguous. Trimming pared 2 bases from V and 11 bases from J, leaving 11 bases between. Germline values: CDR1 SGHTA, CDR2 FQGTGA. This CDR3 contains 12 residues. The CDR3 protein is CASSLSGSGQYF. The CDR3 coding sequence is TGTGCCAGCAGCTTATCAGGATCCGGGCAGTATTTT.

This clone appeared a few times. The rearrangement links TRBV4-2 to TRBJ2-1, with a tentative D call TRBD2 (5 bases). The CDR3 has 14 residues. Germline V gene sequence: CDR1 LGHNA, CDR2 YNFKEQ. V was shortened by 0 bases and J by 6 bases, with 9 bases between the two germline ends. The CDR3 DNA sequence: TGTGCCAGCAGCCAAGATGGCGGGTCCAATGAGCAGTTCTTC. As protein: CASSQDGGSNEQFF.

This clone came up a few times. V usage is TRBV5-1 and J usage is TRBJ2-2; 10 nucleotides line up with TRBD2. Germline trimming cut 3 bases from V and 3 bases from J; bases unmatched to any gene: 5. This CDR3 comprises 16 residues. Germline assignment: CDR1 SGHRS and CDR2 YFSETQ. This chain's CDR3 is CASSYGSGGYTGELFF. In nucleotides, the CDR3 is TGCGCCAGCAGCTATGGTAGCGGGGGGTACACCGGGGAGCTGTTTTTT.